This TCR beta chain appears in the sequencing data of a study of OX40 agonist ivuxolimab in advanced cancers. Findings of the study overall: Part of the nonresponder group also had normalized T-cell clonal expansion that was low. More expanded clones were found, on average, in CD8+ than in CD4+ T cells.

Details on this clone: Its specificity is not known.

The germline V gene has CDR1 LNHNV and CDR2 YYDKDF (reference sequence). The CDR3 runs 17 residues. Trimming cost V 0 bases and J 5 bases; bases outside gene matches: 6. The timepoints at which blood was sampled were baseline, cycle 4 day 1, and cycle 7 day 1. Here immunoSEQ multiplex PCR was the method, and the copy in TCRdb shows in-frame clones only, minus some. This sample carries 75,000 to 100,000 clones, under 85% of them seen once, and the ten largest clones take roughly 5.8%. This chain uses TRBV15 with TRBJ2-2; 10 bases align to TRBD2. The sequence was obtained from an adult with an advanced solid tumor such as melanoma, head and neck, liver or kidney cancer. The sample in question was CD4+ or CD8+ T cells sorted from blood, obtained in a trial of the OX40 agonist ivuxolimab. The CDR3 protein is CATSRDPSGRGTGELFF. In nucleotides, the CDR3 is TGTGCCACCAGCAGAGATCCTAGCGGGAGAGGAACCGGGGAGCTGTTTTTT.